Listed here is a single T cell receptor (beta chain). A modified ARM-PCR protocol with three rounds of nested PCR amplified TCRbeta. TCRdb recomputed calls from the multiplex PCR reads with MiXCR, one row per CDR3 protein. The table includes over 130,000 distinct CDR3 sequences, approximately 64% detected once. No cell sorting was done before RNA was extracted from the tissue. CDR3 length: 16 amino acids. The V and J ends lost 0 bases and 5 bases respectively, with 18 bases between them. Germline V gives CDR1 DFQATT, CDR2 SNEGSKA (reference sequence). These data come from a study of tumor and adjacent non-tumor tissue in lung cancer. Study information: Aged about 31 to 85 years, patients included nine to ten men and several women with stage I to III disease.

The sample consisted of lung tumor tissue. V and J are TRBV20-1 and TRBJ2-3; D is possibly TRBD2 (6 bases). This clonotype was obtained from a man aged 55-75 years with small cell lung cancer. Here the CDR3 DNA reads TGCAGTGCTAGAGATTGGAGGGCCCTTTTTTTAGATACGCAGTATTTT. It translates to CSARDWRALFLDTQYF.